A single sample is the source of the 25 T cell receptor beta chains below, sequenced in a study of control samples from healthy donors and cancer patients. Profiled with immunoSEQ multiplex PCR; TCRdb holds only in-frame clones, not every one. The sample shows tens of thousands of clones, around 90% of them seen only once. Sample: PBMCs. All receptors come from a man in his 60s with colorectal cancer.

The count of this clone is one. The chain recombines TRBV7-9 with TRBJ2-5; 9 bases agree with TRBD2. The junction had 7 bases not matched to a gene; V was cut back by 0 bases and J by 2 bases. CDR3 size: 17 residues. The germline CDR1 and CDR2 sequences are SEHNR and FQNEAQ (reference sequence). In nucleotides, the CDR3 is TGTGCCAGCAGCTTAGCGTTGGGCGGGGGGGCTCAAGAGACCCAGTACTTC. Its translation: CASSLALGGGAQETQYF.

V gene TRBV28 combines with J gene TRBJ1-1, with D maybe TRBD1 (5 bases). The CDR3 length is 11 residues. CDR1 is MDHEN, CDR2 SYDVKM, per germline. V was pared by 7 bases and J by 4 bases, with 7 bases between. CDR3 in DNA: TGTGCCAGCAATGGGGGCACTGAAGCTTTCTTT. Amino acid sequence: CASNGGTEAFF.

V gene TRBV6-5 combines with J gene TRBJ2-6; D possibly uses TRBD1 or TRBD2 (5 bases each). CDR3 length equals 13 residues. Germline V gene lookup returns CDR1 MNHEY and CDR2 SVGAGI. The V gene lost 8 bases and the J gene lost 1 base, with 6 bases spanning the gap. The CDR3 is CASGGSGANVLTF. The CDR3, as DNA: TGTGCCAGCGGGGGTTCTGGGGCCAACGTCCTGACTTTC.

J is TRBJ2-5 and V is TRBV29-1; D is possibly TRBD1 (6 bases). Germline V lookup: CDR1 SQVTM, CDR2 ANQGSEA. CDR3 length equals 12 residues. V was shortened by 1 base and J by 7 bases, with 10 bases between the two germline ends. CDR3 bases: TGCAGCGTTGAAGGTGGACAGAGGACCCAGTACTTC. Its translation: CSVEGGQRTQYF.

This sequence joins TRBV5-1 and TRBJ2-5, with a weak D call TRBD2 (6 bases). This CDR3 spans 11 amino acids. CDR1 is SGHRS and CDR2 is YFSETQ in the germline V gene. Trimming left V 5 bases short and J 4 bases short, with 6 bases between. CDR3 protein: CASREGETQYF. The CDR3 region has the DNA TGCGCCAGCAGGGAGGGAGAGACCCAGTACTTC.

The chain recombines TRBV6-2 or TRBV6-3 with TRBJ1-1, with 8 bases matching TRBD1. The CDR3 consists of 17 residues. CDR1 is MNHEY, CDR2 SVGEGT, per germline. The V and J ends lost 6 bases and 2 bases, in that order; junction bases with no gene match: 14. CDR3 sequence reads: CASSHRQGTSDNTEAFF. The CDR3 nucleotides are TGTGCCAGCAGCCACCGACAGGGGACGAGCGATAACACTGAAGCTTTCTTT.

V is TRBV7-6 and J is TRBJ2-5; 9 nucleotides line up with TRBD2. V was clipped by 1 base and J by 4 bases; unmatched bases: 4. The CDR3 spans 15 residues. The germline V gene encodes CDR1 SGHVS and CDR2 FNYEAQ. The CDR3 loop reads CASSLGIAGVETQYF. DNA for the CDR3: TGTGCCAGCAGCTTAGGTATAGCGGGGGTAGAGACCCAGTACTTC.

In nucleotides, the CDR3 is TGTGCCAGCAGCTTCGTCGGCGGGGGGAATGAGCAGTTCTTC. Translating gives CASSFVGGGNEQFF. The chain uses TRBV7-3 and TRBJ2-1, with TRBD2 matching over 8 bases. The V segment lost 3 bases and the J segment 7 bases; nucleotides outside the gene matches: 5. CDR1 is SGHTA, CDR2 FQGTGA, per germline. The CDR3 is made up of 14 amino acids.

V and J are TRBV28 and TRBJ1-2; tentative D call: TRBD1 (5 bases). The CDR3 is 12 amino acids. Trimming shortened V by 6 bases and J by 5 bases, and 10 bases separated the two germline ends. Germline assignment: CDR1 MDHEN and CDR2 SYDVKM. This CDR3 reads CASSLQEYGYTF. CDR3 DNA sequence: TGTGCCAGCAGCTTACAGGAATATGGCTACACCTTC.

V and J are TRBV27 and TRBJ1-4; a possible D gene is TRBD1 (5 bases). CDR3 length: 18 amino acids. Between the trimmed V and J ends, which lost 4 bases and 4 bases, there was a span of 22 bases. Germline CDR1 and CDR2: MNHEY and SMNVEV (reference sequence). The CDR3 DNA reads TGTGCCAGCAGTTCGAAATACCTCGGGGGAGGGGTTAATGAAAAACTGTTTTTT. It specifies CASSSKYLGGGVNEKLFF.

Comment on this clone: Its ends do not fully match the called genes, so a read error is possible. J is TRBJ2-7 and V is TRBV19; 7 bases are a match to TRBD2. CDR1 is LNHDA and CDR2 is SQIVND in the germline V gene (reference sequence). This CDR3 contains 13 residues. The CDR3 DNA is TGTGCCGGTAGTACTGGCGGGGGCTACGAGCAGTACTTC. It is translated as CAGSTGGGYEQYF.

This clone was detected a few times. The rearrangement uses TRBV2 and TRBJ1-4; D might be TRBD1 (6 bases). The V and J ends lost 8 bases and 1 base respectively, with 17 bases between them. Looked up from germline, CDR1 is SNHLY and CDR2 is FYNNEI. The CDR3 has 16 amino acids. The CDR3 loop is CASLQWEDRTNEKLFF. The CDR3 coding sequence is TGTGCCAGCCTTCAGTGGGAGGACAGAACTAATGAAAAACTGTTTTTT.

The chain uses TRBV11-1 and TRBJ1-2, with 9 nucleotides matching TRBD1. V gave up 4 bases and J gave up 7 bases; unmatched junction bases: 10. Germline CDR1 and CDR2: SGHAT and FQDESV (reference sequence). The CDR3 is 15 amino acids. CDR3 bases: TGTGCCAGCAGCTCCCACACAGGGGGCAAGGGTGGCTACACCTTC. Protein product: CASSSHTGGKGGYTF.

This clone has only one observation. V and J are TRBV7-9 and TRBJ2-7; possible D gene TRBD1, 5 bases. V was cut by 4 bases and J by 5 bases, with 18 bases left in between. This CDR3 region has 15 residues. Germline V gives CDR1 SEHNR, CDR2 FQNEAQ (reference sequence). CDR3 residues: CASSSPPEGENEQYF. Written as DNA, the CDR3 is TGTGCCAGCAGCTCCCCCCCGGAAGGGGAAAACGAGCAGTACTTC.

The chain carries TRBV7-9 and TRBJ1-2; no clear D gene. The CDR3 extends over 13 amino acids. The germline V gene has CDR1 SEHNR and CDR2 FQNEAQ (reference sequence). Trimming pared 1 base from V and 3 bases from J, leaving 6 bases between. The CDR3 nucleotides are TGTGCCAGCAGCTTAGGGCTCGACTATGGCTACACCTTC. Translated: CASSLGLDYGYTF.

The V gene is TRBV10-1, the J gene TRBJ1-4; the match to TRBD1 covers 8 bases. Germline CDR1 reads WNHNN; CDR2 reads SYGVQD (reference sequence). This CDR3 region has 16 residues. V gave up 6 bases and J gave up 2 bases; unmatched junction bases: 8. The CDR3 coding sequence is TGCGCCAGCAGCCGCGGACAGGGATCGACTAATGAAAAACTGTTTTTT. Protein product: CASSRGQGSTNEKLFF.

The CDR3 sequence: CASSLVVSGRAFF. For the CDR3, the DNA is TGTGCCAGCAGCTTAGTTGTCAGTGGAAGAGCTTTCTTT. The chain uses TRBV11-2 and TRBJ1-1; no clear D. V lost 1 base and J 10 bases, leaving 13 bases between the germline ends. Germline-derived CDR1 and CDR2 are SGHAT and FQNNGV. The CDR3 has 13 amino acids.

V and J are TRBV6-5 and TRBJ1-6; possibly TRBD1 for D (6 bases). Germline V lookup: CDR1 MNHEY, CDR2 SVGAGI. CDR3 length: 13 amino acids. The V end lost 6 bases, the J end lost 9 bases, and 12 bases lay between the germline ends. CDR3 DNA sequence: TGTGCCAGCAGACAGGGCCAGAGTTCACCCCTCCACTTT. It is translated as CASRQGQSSPLHF.

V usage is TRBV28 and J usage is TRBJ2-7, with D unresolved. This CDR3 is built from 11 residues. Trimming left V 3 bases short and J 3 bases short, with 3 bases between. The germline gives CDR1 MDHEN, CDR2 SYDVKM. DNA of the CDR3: TGTGCCAGCAGTTTGTTCTACGAGCAGTACTTC. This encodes CASSLFYEQYF.

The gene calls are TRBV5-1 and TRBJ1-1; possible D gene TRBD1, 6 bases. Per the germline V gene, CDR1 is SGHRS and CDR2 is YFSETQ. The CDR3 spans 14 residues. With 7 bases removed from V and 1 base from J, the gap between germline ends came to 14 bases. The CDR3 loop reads CASQAQGRNTEAFF. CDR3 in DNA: TGCGCCAGCCAAGCCCAGGGGAGGAACACTGAAGCTTTCTTT.

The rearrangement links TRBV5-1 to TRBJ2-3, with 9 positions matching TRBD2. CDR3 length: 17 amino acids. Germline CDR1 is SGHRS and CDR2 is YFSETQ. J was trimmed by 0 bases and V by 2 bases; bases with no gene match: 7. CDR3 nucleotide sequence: TGCGCCAGCAGCTTAAAGGCTAGCGGGGCTAGCACAGATACGCAGTATTTT. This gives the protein CASSLKASGASTDTQYF.

The DNA for the CDR3 is TGTGCCAGCAGCCCGTGGAGCGGGACCACAGATACGCAGTATTTT. This encodes CASSPWSGTTDTQYF. V and J are TRBV9 and TRBJ2-3, with 7 bases matching TRBD2. CDR1 and CDR2 from the germline V gene are SGDLS and YYNGEE. The trim removed 4 bases at V and 2 bases at J, leaving 7 bases unmatched. This CDR3 spans 15 amino acids.

The CDR3 is CASSYGAGVQETQYF. Written as DNA, the CDR3 is TGTGCCAGCAGTTACGGGGCAGGCGTCCAAGAGACCCAGTACTTC. V gene TRBV6-5 combines with J gene TRBJ2-5; maybe TRBD1 (5 bases). V was trimmed by 2 bases and J by 1 base, leaving 11 bases between them. Germline V lookup: CDR1 MNHEY, CDR2 SVGAGI. The CDR3 loop spans 15 amino acids.

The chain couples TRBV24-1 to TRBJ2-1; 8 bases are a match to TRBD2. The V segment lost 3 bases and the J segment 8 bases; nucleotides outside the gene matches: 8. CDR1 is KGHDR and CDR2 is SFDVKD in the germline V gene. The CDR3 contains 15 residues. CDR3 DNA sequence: TGTGCCACCAGTGATGCAAGGACTAGCACAGATGAGCAGTTCTTC. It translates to CATSDARTSTDEQFF.

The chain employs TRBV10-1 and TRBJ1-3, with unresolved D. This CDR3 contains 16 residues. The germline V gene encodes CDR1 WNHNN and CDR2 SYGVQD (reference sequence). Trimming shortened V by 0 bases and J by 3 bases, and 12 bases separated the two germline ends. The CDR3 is CASSESISRFGNTIYF. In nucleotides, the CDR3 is TGCGCCAGCAGTGAGTCGATCTCCAGGTTTGGAAACACCATATATTTT.